This record concerns one TCR beta chain sequence. Sequenced by immunoSEQ multiplex PCR; TCRdb stores in-frame clones only, minus some. The sample lists around 82,000 clones; around 90% were seen once. The data stem from a study of blood T cell repertoires in COVID-19. Study information: Samples came from the United States, Italy and Spain, spanning acute and convalescent COVID-19.

Sequencing used peripheral blood. This TCR was recovered from a human donor in a cohort sampled during active COVID-19.

As DNA, the CDR3 is TGTGCCAGCAGCACCGGGACAGGGGTTTGGCCCCAGCATTTT. It codes for CASSTGTGVWPQHF. V gene TRBV6-5 combines with J gene TRBJ1-5, with 10 bases lining up with TRBD1. V was pared by 6 bases and J by 9 bases, with 8 bases of the junction left unmatched. CDR1 and CDR2 from the germline V gene are MNHEY and SVGAGI. The CDR3 has 14 residues.